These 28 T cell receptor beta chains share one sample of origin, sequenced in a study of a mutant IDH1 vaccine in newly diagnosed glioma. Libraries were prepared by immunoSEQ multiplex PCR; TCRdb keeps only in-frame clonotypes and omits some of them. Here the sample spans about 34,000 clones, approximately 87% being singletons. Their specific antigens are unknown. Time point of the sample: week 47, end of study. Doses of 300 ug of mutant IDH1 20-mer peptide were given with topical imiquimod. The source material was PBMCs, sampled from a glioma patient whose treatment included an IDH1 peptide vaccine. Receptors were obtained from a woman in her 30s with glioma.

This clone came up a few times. The CDR3 coding sequence is TGTGCCACCCAGGTGGGGGGGACGGGCAATCAGCCCCAGCATTTT. It translates to CATQVGGTGNQPQHF. The J gene is TRBJ1-5, the V gene TRBV6-5; D perhaps matches TRBD1 (5 bases). Trimming cost V 10 bases and J 2 bases, with 18 bases left between them. The CDR3 totals 15 residues. Germline V gene lookup returns CDR1 MNHEY and CDR2 SVGAGI.

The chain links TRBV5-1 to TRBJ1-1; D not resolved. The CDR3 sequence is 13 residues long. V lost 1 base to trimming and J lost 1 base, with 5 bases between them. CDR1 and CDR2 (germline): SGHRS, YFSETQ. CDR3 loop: CASSLSQNTEAFF. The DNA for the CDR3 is TGCGCCAGCAGCTTGTCCCAGAACACTGAAGCTTTCTTT.

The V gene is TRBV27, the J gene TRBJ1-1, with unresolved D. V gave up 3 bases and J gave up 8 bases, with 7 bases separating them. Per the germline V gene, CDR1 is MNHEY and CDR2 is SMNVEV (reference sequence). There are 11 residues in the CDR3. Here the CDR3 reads CASSFGREAFF. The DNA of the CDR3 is TGTGCCAGCAGTTTTGGCAGAGAAGCTTTCTTT.

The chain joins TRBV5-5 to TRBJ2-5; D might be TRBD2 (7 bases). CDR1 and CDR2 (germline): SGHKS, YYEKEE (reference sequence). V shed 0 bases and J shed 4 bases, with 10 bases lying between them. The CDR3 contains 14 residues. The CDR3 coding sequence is TGTGCCAGCAGCTTGGTCGGGGGGCTAGAGACCCAGTACTTC. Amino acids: CASSLVGGLETQYF.

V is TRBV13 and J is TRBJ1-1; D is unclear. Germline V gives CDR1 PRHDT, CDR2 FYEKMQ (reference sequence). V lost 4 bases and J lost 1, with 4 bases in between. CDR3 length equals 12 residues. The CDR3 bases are TGTGCCAGCAGCTCACCGAACACTGAAGCTTTCTTT. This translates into CASSSPNTEAFF.

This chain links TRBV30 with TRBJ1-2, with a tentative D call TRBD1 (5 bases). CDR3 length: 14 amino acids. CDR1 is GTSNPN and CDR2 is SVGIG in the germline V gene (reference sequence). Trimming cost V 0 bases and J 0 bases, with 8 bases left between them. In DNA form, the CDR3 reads TGTGCCTGGAGTGTGGGGCGACCTAACTATGGCTACACCTTC. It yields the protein CAWSVGRPNYGYTF.

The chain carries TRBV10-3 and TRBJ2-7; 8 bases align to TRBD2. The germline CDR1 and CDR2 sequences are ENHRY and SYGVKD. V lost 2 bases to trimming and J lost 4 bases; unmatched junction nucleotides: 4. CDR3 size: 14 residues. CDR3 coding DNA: TGTGCCATCAGTGAGGGACTAGCAGCATACGAGCAGTACTTC. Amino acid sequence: CAISEGLAAYEQYF.

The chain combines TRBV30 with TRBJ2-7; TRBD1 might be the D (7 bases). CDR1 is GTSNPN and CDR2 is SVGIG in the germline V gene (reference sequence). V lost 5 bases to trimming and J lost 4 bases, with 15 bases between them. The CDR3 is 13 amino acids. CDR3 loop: CAWLSTGRYEQYF. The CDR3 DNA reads TGTGCCTGGTTATCGACAGGGAGGTACGAGCAGTACTTC.

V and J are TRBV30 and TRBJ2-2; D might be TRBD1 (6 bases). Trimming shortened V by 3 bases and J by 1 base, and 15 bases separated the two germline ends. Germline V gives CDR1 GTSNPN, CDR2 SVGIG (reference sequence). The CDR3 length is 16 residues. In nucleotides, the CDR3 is TGTGCCTGGAGGTCCCCAGGACAGTTGAACACCGGGGAGCTGTTTTTT. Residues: CAWRSPGQLNTGELFF.

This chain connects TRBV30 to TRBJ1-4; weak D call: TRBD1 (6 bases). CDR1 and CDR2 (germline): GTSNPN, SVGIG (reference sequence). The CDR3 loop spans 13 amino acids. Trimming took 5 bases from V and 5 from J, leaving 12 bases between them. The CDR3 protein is CAWDQGLNEKLFF. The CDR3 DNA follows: TGTGCCTGGGATCAGGGGCTCAATGAAAAACTGTTTTTT. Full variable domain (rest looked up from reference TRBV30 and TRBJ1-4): SQTIHQWPATLVQPVGSPLSLECTVEGTSNPNLYWYRQAAGRGLQLLFYSVGIGQISSEVPQNLSASRPQDRQFILSSKKLLLSDSGFYLCAWDQGLNEKLFFGSGTQLSVL.

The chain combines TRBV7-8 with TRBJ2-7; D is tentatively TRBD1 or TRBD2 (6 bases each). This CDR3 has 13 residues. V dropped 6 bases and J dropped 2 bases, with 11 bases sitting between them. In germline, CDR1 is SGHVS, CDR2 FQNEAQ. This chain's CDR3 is CASRPRGAYEQYF. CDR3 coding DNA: TGTGCCAGCAGACCTAGGGGGGCCTACGAGCAGTACTTC.

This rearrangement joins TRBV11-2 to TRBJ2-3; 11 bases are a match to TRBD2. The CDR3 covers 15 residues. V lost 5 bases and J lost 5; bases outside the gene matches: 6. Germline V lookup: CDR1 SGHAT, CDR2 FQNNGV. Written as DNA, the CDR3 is TGTGCCAGCAGCCGAACCGGACTAGCGGGAGATACGCAGTATTTT. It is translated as CASSRTGLAGDTQYF.

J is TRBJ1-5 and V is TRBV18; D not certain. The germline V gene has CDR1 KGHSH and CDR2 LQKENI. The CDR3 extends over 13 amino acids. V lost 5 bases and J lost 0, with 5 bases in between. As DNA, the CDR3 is TGTGCCAGCTCAGTTGATAGCAATCAGCCCCAGCATTTT. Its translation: CASSVDSNQPQHF.

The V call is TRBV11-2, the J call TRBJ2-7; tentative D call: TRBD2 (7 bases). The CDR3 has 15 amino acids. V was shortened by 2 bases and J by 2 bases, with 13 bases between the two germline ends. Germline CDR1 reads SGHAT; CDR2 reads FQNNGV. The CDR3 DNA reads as TGTGCCAGCAGCTTAACTGGGGGGGCAACCTACGAGCAGTACTTC. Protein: CASSLTGGATYEQYF.

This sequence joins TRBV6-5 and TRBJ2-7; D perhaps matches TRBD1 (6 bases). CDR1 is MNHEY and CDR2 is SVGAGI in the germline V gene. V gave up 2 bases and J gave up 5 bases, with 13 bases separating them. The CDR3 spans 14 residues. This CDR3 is CASSYMGAEDEQYF. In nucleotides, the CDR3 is TGTGCCAGCAGTTACATGGGGGCCGAGGACGAGCAGTACTTC.

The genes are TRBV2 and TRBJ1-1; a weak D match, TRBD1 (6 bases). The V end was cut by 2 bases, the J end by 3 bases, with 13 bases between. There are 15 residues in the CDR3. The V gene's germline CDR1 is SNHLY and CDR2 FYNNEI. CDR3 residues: CASSEWVGGHTEAFF. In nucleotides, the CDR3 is TGTGCCAGCAGTGAATGGGTCGGGGGGCACACTGAAGCTTTCTTT.

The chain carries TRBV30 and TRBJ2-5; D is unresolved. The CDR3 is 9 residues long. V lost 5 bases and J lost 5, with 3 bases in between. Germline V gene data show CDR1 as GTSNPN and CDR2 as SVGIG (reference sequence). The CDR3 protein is CAWGETQYF. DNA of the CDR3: TGTGCCTGGGGGGAGACCCAGTACTTC.

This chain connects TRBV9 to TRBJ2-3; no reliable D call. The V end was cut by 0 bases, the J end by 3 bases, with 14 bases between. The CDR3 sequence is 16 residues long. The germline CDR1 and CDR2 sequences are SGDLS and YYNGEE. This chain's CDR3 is CASSVEAGVMTDTQYF. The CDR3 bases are TGTGCCAGCAGCGTAGAGGCAGGAGTTATGACAGATACGCAGTATTTT.

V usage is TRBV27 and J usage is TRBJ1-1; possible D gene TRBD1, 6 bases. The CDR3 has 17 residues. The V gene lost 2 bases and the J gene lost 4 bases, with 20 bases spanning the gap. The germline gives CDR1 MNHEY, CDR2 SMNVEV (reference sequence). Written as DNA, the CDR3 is TGTGCCAGCAGTTTAGGAACCGGGACACCAATCGGCACTGAAGCTTTCTTT. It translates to CASSLGTGTPIGTEAFF.

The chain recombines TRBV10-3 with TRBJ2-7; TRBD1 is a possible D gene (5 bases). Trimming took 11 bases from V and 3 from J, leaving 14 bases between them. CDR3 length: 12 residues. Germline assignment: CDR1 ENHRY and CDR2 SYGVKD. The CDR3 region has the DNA TGTGCCGCTTCATCTCAGGGCTACGAGCAGTACTTC. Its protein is CAASSQGYEQYF.

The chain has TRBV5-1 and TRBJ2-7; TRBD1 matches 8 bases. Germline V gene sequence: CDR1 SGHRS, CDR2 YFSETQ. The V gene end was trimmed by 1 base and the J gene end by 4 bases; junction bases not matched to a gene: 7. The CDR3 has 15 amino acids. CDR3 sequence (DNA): TGCGCCAGCAGCTTGAGGTGGACAGGGACTTACGAGCAGTACTTC. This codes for CASSLRWTGTYEQYF.

The CDR3 coding sequence is TGTGCCAGCAGCCGCCGTCGGGGGGGACCCTACAATGAGCAGTTCTTC. Its protein is CASSRRRGGPYNEQFF. The chain recombines TRBV14 with TRBJ2-1, with 8 bases that match TRBD2. The junction had 7 bases not matched to a gene; V was cut back by 4 bases and J by 2 bases. In germline, CDR1 is SGHDN, CDR2 FVKESK. CDR3 length: 16 residues.

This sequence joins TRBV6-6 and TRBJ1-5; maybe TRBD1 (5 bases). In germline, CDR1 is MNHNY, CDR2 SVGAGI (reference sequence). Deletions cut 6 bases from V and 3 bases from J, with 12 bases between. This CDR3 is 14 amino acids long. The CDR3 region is CASRWGGDNQPQHF. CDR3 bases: TGTGCCAGCAGATGGGGGGGTGACAATCAGCCCCAGCATTTT.

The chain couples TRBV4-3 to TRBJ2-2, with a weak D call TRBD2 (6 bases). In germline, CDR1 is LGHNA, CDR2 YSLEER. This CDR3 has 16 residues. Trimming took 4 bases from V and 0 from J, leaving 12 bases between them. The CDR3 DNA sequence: TGCGCCAGCAGCCTCGAACCGGGGGCGAACACCGGGGAGCTGTTTTTT. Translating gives CASSLEPGANTGELFF.

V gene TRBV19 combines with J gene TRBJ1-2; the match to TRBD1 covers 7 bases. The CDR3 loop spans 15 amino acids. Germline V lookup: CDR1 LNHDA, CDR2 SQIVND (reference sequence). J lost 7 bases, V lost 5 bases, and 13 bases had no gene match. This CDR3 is CASSARTGVSAGYTF. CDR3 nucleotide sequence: TGTGCCAGTAGTGCCCGAACAGGGGTATCGGCTGGCTACACCTTC.

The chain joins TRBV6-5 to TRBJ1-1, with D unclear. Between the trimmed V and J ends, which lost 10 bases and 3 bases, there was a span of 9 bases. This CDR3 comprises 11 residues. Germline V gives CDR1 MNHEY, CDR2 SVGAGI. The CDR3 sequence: CATIGYTEAFF. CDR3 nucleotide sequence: TGTGCCACCATCGGGTACACTGAAGCTTTCTTT.

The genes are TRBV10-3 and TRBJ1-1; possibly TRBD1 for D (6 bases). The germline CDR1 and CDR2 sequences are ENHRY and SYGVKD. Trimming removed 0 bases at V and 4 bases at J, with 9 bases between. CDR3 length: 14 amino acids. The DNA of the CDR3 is TGTGCCATCAGTGAGTCGAGGGGGACCACTGAAGCTTTCTTT. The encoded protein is CAISESRGTTEAFF.

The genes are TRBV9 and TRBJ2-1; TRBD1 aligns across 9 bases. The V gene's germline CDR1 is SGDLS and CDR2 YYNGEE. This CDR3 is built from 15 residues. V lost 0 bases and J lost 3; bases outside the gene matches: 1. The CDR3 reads CASSVAGQGYNEQFF. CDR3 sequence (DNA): TGTGCCAGCAGCGTAGCGGGACAGGGCTACAATGAGCAGTTCTTC.